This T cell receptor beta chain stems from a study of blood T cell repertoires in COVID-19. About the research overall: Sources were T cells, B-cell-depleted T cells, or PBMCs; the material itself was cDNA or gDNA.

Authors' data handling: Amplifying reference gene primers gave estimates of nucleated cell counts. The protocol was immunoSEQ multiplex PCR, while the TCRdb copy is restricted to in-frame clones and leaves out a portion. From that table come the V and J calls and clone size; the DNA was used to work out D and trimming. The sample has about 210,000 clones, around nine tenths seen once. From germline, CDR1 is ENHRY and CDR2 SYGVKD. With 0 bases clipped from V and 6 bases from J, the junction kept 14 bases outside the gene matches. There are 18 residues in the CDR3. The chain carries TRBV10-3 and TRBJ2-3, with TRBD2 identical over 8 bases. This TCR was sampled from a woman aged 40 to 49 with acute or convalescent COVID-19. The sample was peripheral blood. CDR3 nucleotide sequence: TGTGCCATCAGTGAGTCTATGCCCGGGGGGGACCTTCAGGATACGCAGTATTTT. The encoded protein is CAISESMPGGDLQDTQYF.